What follows are 12 T cell receptor beta chains derived from one specimen sequenced in a study of spatial heterogeneity in lung cancer. General study findings and limits: One measure, the expanded intratumoral alpha and beta TCR count, tracked tumor mutation counts.

TCRdb reanalysed the 5' RACE reads using MiXCR and keeps one entry per CDR3 protein. The sample yields around 18,000 distinct CDR3 sequences, approximately 5.6% seen once. These receptors have no identified antigens. Stated time point: sample taken at primary tumor resection. Material: lung tumor tissue, obtained at surgery. Receptor source: a female donor with early-stage non-small cell lung cancer.

This clonotype was counted ten times or more. Little can be read into the size of this beta chain, an off-target read in a library designed for alpha chains. This sequence joins TRBV28 and TRBJ2-5; 11 nucleotides line up with TRBD2. The CDR3 covers 18 residues. J gave up 4 bases and V 7 bases, and 17 bases lay outside the gene matches. Germline CDR1 MDHEN, CDR2 SYDVKM. CDR3: CASTPGRTSGSLPETQYF. The CDR3 DNA follows: TGTGCCAGCACCCCGGGTCGCACTAGCGGGAGTTTACCAGAGACCCAGTACTTC.

In this sample, this clonotype turned up many times. This beta chain is a stray sequence in a library constructed for alpha chains; its clone size is not meaningful. The chain uses TRBV5-1 and TRBJ2-7, with D maybe TRBD2 (7 bases). The V gene lost 4 bases and the J gene lost 4 bases, with 15 bases spanning the gap. Germline V gene lookup returns CDR1 SGHRS and CDR2 YFSETQ. There are 14 residues in the CDR3. CDR3: CASSESGTIYEQYF. CDR3 nucleotide sequence: TGCGCCAGCAGCGAAAGCGGGACAATATACGAGCAGTACTTC.

On this clonotype itself: This beta chain is a stray read from a library made for alpha chains; its abundance is not meaningful. The CDR3 coding sequence is TGTGCCAGCAGACAACAGCAGGGGTTAGGTGGTCAGCCCCAGCATTTT. The encoded protein is CASRQQQGLGGQPQHF. The chain joins TRBV7-8 to TRBJ1-5; D may be TRBD1 (6 bases). The germline V gene has CDR1 SGHVS and CDR2 FQNEAQ. CDR3 length: 16 amino acids. Trimming shortened V by 6 bases and J by 6 bases, and 21 bases separated the two germline ends.

A word on this clonotype: This beta chain slipped into a library made for alpha chains as a stray read, so its size is not meaningful. This chain uses TRBV7-8 with TRBJ2-3; D not resolved. V shed 5 bases and J shed 2 bases, with 14 bases lying between them. The CDR3 has 15 amino acids. From germline, CDR1 is SGHVS and CDR2 FQNEAQ. CDR3 in DNA: TGTGCCAGCAGCCCCTGGGATTCCCCCACAGATACGCAGTATTTT. Its translation is CASSPWDSPTDTQYF.

In this sample, this clonotype turned up many times. This beta chain is off target for a library built for alpha chains, so its abundance means little. V gene TRBV6-5 combines with J gene TRBJ2-3, with D possibly matching TRBD2 (6 bases). Germline loops: CDR1 MNHEY, CDR2 SVGAGI. The V gene lost 6 bases and the J gene lost 0 bases, with 13 bases spanning the gap. The CDR3 contains 15 residues. CDR3 sequence: CASRTLATSTDTQYF. CDR3 DNA: TGTGCCAGCAGGACCCTAGCGACTAGCACAGATACGCAGTATTTT.

The table lists this clonotype with many counts. This beta chain is off target for a library built for alpha chains, so its abundance means little. V usage is TRBV20-1 and J usage is TRBJ2-5; 12 nucleotides agree with TRBD2. CDR3 length equals 14 residues. Per germline, CDR1 DFQATT and CDR2 SNEGSKA (reference sequence). J lost 2 bases, V lost 5 bases, and 3 bases had no gene match. CDR3 protein: CSARTSGAQETQYF. The CDR3 DNA follows: TGCAGTGCTCGGACTAGCGGGGCACAAGAGACCCAGTACTTC.

This clonotype was found many times. Since the library was made to target alpha chains, this beta chain is a stray read and its abundance is not meaningful. The chain links TRBV12-3 or TRBV12-4 to TRBJ1-1; D call uncertain. The CDR3 runs to 14 residues. Deletions cut 1 base from V and 0 bases from J, with 6 bases between. In nucleotides, the CDR3 is TGTGCCAGCAGTTTAGGGACGGTGAACACTGAAGCTTTCTTT. Translated: CASSLGTVNTEAFF.

This clonotype was counted many times. Little can be read into the size of this beta chain, an off-target read in a library designed for alpha chains. J is TRBJ1-4 and V is TRBV10-3; D may be TRBD1 (5 bases). Germline assignment: CDR1 ENHRY and CDR2 SYGVKD. V lost 0 bases and J lost 0, with 8 bases in between. CDR3 length: 16 residues. CDR3 sequence reads: CAISESRDATNEKLFF. The CDR3 nucleotides are TGTGCCATCAGTGAGTCCAGGGACGCAACTAATGAAAAACTGTTTTTT.

This clonotype was observed many times. The library was designed around alpha chains, so this beta chain is a stray read whose abundance carries little weight. The chain uses TRBV27 and TRBJ2-7; 7 nucleotides match TRBD2. The ends lost 6 bases at V and 3 bases at J; junction bases unmatched: 11. The germline V gene has CDR1 MNHEY and CDR2 SMNVEV (reference sequence). The CDR3 contains 15 residues. In nucleotides, the CDR3 is TGTGCCAGCAGCAAAACTCCGGGACTAATCTACGAGCAGTACTTC. Its translation: CASSKTPGLIYEQYF.

Within the sample, this clonotype is medium-sized (0.01 to 0.1%). For a library built for alpha chains, this beta chain is a stray read; little rests on its size. The chain combines TRBV6-5 with TRBJ2-3; 12 nucleotides align to TRBD2. The CDR3 covers 15 residues. V shed 6 bases and J 5 bases; nucleotides not matched to a gene: 6. CDR1 and CDR2 (germline): MNHEY, SVGAGI. CDR3 in DNA: TGTGCCAGCAGAAGACTAGCGGGAGTGGGAGATACGCAGTATTTT. It encodes CASRRLAGVGDTQYF.

The table lists this clonotype with many counts. This beta chain is an unintended read in a library built for alpha chains; its size means little. The chain has TRBV6-6 and TRBJ2-2; 7 bases align to TRBD1. CDR3 size: 16 residues. Germline V CDR1 and CDR2: MNHNY, SVGAGI (reference sequence). The J segment lost 5 bases and the V segment lost 5 bases, leaving 11 bases of the junction unmatched. The CDR3 loop reads CASSHPTGVSTGELFF. CDR3 DNA sequence: TGTGCCAGCAGTCACCCCACAGGGGTCAGTACCGGGGAGCTGTTTTTT.

This clonotype was picked up many times. Because this beta chain is a stray read in a library intended to capture alpha chains, its abundance should not be given much weight. This chain connects TRBV29-1 to TRBJ2-3, with a weak D call TRBD1 (5 bases). This CDR3 is built from 15 residues. The V and J ends lost 2 bases and 6 bases respectively, with 18 bases between them. Germline assignment: CDR1 SQVTM and CDR2 ANQGSEA. CDR3 protein: CSVEFRQGQRDTQYF. In DNA, the CDR3 is TGCAGCGTTGAATTCCGTCAGGGCCAAAGGGATACGCAGTATTTT.